This TCR beta chain comes out of a study of blood T cell repertoires in COVID-19. About the study: T cells, B-cell-depleted T cells, or PBMCs supplied cDNA or gDNA.

Sequencing was performed with immunoSEQ multiplex PCR; in TCRdb, only in-frame clones are kept and a portion is missing. The sample contains roughly 220,000 clones, about 85% of which appear only once. Looked up from germline, CDR1 is SGHTA and CDR2 is FQGNSA. This CDR3 comprises 16 residues. Trimming at V came to 5 bases and at J to 10 bases, leaving 13 bases not matched to a gene. Sequenced sample: peripheral blood. The clonotype was recovered from a woman in her sixties or seventies who had recovered from COVID-19. The rearrangement uses TRBV7-2 and TRBJ2-1; the match to TRBD2 covers 11 bases. As DNA, the CDR3 is TGTGCCAGCAGCCCCGATGGGGTAGCGGGGGGGAGGGAGCAGTTCTTC. It yields the protein CASSPDGVAGGREQFF.